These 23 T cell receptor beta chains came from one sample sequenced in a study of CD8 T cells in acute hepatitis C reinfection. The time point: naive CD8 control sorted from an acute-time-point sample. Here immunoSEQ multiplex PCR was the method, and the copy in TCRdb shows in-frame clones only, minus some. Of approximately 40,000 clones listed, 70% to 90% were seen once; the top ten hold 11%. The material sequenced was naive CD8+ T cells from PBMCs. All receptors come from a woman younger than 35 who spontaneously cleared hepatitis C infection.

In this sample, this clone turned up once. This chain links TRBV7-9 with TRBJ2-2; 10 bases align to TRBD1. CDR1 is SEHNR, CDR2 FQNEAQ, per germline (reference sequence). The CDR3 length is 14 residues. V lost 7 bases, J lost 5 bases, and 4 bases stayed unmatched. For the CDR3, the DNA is TGTGCCAGCACCCCGGGACAGGGGACCGGGGAGCTGTTTTTT. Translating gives CASTPGQGTGELFF.

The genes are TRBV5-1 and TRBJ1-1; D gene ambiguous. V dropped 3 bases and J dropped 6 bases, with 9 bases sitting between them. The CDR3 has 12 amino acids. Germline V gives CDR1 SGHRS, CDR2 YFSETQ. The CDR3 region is CASSSEGPEAFF. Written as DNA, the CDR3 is TGCGCCAGCAGCTCAGAGGGCCCTGAAGCTTTCTTT.

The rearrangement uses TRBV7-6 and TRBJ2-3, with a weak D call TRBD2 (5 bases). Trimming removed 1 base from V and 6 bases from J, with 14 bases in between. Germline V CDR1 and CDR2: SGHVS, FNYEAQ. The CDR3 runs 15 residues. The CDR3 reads CASSLDISVADTQYF. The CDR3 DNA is TGTGCCAGCAGCTTAGATATTAGCGTAGCGGATACGCAGTATTTT.

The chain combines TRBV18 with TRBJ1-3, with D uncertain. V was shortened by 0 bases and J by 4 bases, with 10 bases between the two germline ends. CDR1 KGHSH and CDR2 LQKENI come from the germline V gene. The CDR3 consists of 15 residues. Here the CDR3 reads CASSPPSGLGNTIYF. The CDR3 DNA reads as TGTGCCAGCTCACCACCGTCGGGGTTGGGAAACACCATATATTTT.

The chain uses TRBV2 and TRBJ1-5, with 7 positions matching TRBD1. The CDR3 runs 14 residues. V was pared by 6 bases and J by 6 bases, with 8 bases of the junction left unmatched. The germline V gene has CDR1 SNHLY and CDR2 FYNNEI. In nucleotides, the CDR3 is TGTGCCAGCAGGCAACAGGGGTACCCTCAGCCCCAGCATTTT. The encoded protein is CASRQQGYPQPQHF.

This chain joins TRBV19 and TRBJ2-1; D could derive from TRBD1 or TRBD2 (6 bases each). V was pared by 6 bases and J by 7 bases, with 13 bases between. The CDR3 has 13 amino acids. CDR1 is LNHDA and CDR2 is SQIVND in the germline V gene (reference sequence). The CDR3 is CASSPRGDNEQFF. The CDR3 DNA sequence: TGTGCCAGTAGCCCAAGGGGGGATAATGAGCAGTTCTTC. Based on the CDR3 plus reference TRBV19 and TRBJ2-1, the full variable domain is DGGITQSPKYLFRKEGQNVTLSCEQNLNHDAMYWYRQDPGQGLRLIYYSQIVNDFQKGDIAEGYSVSREKKESFPLTVTSAQKNPTAFYLCASSPRGDNEQFFGPGTRLTVL.

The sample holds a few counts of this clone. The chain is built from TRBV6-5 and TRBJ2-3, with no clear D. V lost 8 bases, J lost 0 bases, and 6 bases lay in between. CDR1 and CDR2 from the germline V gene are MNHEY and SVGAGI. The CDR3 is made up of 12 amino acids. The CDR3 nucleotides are TGTGCCAGCGGAGTAAGCACAGATACGCAGTATTTT. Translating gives CASGVSTDTQYF.

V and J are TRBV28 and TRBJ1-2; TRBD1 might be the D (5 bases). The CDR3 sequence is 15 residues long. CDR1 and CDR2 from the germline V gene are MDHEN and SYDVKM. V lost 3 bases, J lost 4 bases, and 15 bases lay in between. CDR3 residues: CASSFPGPRLYGYTF. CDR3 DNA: TGTGCCAGCAGTTTCCCGGGACCCAGACTCTATGGCTACACCTTC.

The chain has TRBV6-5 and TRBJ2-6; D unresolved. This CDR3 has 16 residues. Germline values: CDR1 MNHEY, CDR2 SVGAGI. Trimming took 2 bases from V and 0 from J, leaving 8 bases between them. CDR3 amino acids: CASSYPHHSGANVLTF. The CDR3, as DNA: TGTGCCAGCAGTTACCCCCATCACTCTGGGGCCAACGTCCTGACTTTC.

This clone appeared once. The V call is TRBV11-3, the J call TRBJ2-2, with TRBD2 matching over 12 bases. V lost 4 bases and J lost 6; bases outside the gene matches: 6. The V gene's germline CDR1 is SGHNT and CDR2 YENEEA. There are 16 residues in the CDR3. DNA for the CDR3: TGTGCCAGCAGCTCTTCTAGCGGGAGGGCCGCCGGGGAGCTGTTTTTT. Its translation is CASSSSSGRAAGELFF. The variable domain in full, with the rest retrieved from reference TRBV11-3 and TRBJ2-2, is EAGVVQSPRYKIIEKKQPVAFWCNPISGHNTLYWYLQNLGQGPELLIRYENEEAVDDSQLPKDRFSAERLKGVDSTLKIQPAELGDSAVYLCASSSSSGRAAGELFFGEGSRLTVL.

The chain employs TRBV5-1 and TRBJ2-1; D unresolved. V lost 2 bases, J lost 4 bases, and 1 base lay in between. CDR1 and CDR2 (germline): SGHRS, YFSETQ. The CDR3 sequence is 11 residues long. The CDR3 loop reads CASSFYNEQFF. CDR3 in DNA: TGCGCCAGCAGCTTTTACAATGAGCAGTTCTTC.

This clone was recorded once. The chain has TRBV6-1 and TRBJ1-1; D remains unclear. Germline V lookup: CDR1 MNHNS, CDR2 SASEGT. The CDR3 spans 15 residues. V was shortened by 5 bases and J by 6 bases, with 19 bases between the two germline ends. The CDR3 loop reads CASSSQLAGAPEAFF. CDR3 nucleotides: TGTGCCAGCAGTTCTCAGCTGGCAGGAGCCCCTGAAGCTTTCTTT.

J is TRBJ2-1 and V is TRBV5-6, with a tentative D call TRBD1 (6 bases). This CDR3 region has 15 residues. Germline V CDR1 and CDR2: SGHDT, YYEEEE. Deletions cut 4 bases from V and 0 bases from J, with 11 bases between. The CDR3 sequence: CASSAGQSSYNEQFF. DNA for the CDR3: TGTGCCAGCAGCGCCGGACAGAGCTCCTACAATGAGCAGTTCTTC.

CDR3 nucleotide sequence: TGTGCCAGCAGCTTTGGGCTTACCTACGAGCAGTACTTC. Translating gives CASSFGLTYEQYF. V is TRBV7-2 and J is TRBJ2-7, with unresolved D. The CDR3 is 13 residues long. V shed 3 bases and J shed 2 bases, with 8 bases lying between them. The V gene's germline CDR1 is SGHTA and CDR2 FQGNSA.

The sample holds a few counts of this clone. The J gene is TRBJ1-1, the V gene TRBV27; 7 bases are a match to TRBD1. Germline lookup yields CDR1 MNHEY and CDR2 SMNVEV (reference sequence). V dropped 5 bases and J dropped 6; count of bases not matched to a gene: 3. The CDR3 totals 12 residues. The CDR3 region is CASSLTGAEAFF. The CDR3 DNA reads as TGTGCCAGCAGTCTCACAGGGGCTGAAGCTTTCTTT.

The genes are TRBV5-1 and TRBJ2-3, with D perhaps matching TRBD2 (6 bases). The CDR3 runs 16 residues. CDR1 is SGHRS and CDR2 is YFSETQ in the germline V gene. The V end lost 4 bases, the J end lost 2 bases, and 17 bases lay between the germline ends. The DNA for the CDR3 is TGCGCCAGCAGCGCGGGGACTTCGATTAACACAGATACGCAGTATTTT. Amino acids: CASSAGTSINTDTQYF.

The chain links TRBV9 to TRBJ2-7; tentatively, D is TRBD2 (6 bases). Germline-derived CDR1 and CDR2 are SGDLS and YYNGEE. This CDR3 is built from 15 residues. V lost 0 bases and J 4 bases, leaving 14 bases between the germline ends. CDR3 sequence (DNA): TGTGCCAGCAGCGTAGGCTCGCGGGAAGGGTACGAGCAGTACTTC. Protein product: CASSVGSREGYEQYF.

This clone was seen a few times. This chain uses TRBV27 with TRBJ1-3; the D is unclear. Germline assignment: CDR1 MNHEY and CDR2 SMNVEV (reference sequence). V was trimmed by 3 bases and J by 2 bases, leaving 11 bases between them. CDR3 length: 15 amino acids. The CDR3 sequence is CASSLGSLPGNTIYF. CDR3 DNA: TGTGCCAGCAGTTTGGGATCTCTCCCTGGAAACACCATATATTTT.

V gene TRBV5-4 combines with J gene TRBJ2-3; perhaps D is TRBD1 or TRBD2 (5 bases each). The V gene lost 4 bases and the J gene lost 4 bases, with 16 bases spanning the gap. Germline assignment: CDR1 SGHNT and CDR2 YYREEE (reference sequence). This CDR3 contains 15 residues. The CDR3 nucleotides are TGTGCCAGCAGCACTCCCCGGGGCCCCCCAGATACGCAGTATTTT. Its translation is CASSTPRGPPDTQYF.

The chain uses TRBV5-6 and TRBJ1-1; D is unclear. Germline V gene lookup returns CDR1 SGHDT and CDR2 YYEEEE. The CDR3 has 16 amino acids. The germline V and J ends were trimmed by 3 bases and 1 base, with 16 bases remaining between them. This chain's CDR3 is CASSSKREVRNTEAFF. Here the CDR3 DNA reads TGTGCCAGCAGCTCCAAAAGGGAAGTGAGGAACACTGAAGCTTTCTTT.

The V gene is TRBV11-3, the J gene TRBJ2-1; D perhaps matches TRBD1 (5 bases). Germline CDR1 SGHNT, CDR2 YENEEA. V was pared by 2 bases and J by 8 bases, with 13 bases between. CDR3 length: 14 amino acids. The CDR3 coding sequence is TGTGCCAGCAGCTTATCAGACAGTCGAGATGAGCAGTTCTTC. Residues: CASSLSDSRDEQFF. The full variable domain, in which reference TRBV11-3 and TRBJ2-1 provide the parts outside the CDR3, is EAGVVQSPRYKIIEKKQPVAFWCNPISGHNTLYWYLQNLGQGPELLIRYENEEAVDDSQLPKDRFSAERLKGVDSTLKIQPAELGDSAVYLCASSLSDSRDEQFFGPGTRLTVL.

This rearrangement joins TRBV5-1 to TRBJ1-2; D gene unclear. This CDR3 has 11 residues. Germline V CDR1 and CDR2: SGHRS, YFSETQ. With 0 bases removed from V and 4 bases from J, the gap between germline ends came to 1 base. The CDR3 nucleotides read TGCGCCAGCAGCTTGGGCTATGGCTACACCTTC. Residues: CASSLGYGYTF.

CDR3 residues: CATPLRQGGHEQYF. The CDR3 DNA sequence: TGCGCCACCCCCCTCAGGCAGGGTGGTCATGAGCAGTACTTC. The chain carries TRBV23-1 and TRBJ2-7; D is perhaps TRBD1 (5 bases). TRBV23-1 is classed as an ORF, of uncertain function. The germline V and J ends were trimmed by 10 bases and 7 bases, with 23 bases remaining between them. CDR3 length: 14 residues.